A selection of T cell receptor beta chains follows, all from one sample in a study of T cells after yellow fever vaccination. Each CDR3 protein is one row after TCRdb ran MiXCR on the 5' RACE reads. This table has more than 350,000 distinct CDR3 sequences, around 10% appearing once. Specimen: PBMCs, collected on the day of the first yellow fever vaccination. Receptors were obtained from a man between 18 and 35 years old who received the YFV17D yellow fever vaccine. The CDR3 runs from the conserved cysteine through the conserved F or W. Each record gives: V gene, clone size, J gene, D gene, CDR3 protein, CDR3 DNA. A D gene is named only where the DNA matches it firmly. Clone size is stated in some rows and not others, as once, few, many or a class when expanded.

>TRBV12-3/TRBV12-4|few|TRBJ2-5|TRBD1
CASSSRQGQRETQYF
TGTGCCAGCAGCTCTCGACAGGGGCAACGAGAGACCCAGTACTTC
>TRBV27|few|TRBJ1-2|.
CASSPLTGPHGYTF
TGTGCCAGCAGTCCATTAACCGGGCCCCATGGCTACACCTTC
>TRBV7-2|.|TRBJ1-5|.
CASSTNTGQDQPQHF
TGTGCCAGCAGCACAAATACAGGGCAAGATCAGCCCCAGCATTTT
>TRBV9|many|TRBJ1-6|.
CASSESSYNSPLHF
TGTGCCAGCAGCGAAAGCTCCTATAATTCACCCCTCCACTTT
>TRBV5-1|many|TRBJ2-1|TRBD2
CASSFGGEQFF
TGCGCCAGCAGTTTCGGGGGGGAGCAGTTCTTC
>TRBV27|few|TRBJ2-5|TRBD2
CASSFQRGAVETQYF
TGTGCCAGCAGTTTTCAGCGGGGGGCCGTAGAGACCCAGTACTTC
>TRBV18|few|TRBJ1-1|.
CASSPWEPLNTEAFF
TGTGCCAGCTCACCTTGGGAACCCCTAAACACTGAAGCTTTCTTT
>TRBV6-4|many|TRBJ2-1|.
CASSAQQGSNEQFF
TGTGCCAGCAGCGCCCAACAGGGAAGCAATGAGCAGTTCTTC
>TRBV5-1|.|TRBJ2-3|.
CASSSDSPSTDTQYF
TGCGCCAGCAGCTCGGACAGCCCTAGCACAGATACGCAGTATTTT
>TRBV19|many|TRBJ2-1|TRBD2
CASSPTSGDFNEQFF
TGTGCCAGTAGTCCGACTAGCGGGGACTTCAATGAGCAGTTCTTC
>TRBV7-6|few|TRBJ2-7|TRBD2
CASSIAGESYEQYF
TGTGCCAGCAGTATAGCGGGGGAGTCCTACGAGCAGTACTTC
>TRBV5-5|.|TRBJ2-3|TRBD2
CASRTSGETDTQYF
TGTGCCAGCAGGACTAGCGGGGAGACAGATACGCAGTATTTT
>TRBV7-8|few|TRBJ1-1|.
CASSWRTGTNTEAFF
TGTGCCAGCAGCTGGCGAACAGGGACGAACACTGAAGCTTTCTTT
>TRBV6-1|.|TRBJ2-3|TRBD2
CASSTGLAATDTQYF
TGTGCCAGCAGTACGGGACTAGCGGCCACAGATACGCAGTATTTT
>TRBV27|few|TRBJ2-5|.
CASSFQGGGMLETQYF
TGTGCCAGCAGTTTTCAGGGGGGGGGAATGTTGGAGACCCAGTACTTC
>TRBV4-3|.|TRBJ1-2|.
CASSQDVGGSTNYGYTF
TGCGCCAGCAGCCAAGATGTCGGGGGGAGTACTAACTATGGCTACACCTTC
>TRBV6-5|many|TRBJ2-5|TRBD2
CASETLLGGQETQYF
TGTGCCAGCGAGACCTTACTCGGGGGGCAAGAGACCCAGTACTTC
>TRBV9|few|TRBJ1-2|TRBD1
CASSVGTGRDYGYTF
TGTGCCAGCAGCGTGGGGACAGGGAGGGACTATGGCTACACCTTC
>TRBV7-9|.|TRBJ1-1|.
CASSWGSLNTEAFF
TGTGCCAGCAGCTGGGGCAGCTTGAACACTGAAGCTTTCTTT
>TRBV12-3/TRBV12-4|.|TRBJ2-2|TRBD2
CASGPGLGTGELFF
TGTGCCAGCGGGCCGGGACTAGGCACCGGGGAGCTGTTTTTT
>TRBV28|.|TRBJ1-1|.
CASSLTVDTEAFF
TGTGCCAGCAGTCTAACAGTGGACACTGAAGCTTTCTTT
>TRBV14|.|TRBJ1-2|TRBD1
CASSPGDRVNGYTF
TGTGCCAGCAGCCCTGGGGACAGGGTAAATGGCTACACCTTC
>TRBV7-7|.|TRBJ2-5|.
CASSADRRETQYF
TGTGCCAGCAGCGCGGACCGTAGGGAGACCCAGTACTTC
>TRBV7-2|.|TRBJ1-3|.
CASSLQTGQFSGNTIYF
TGTGCCAGCAGCTTACAGACAGGTCAATTCTCTGGAAACACCATATATTTT
>TRBV20-1|.|TRBJ2-2|.
CSAREIQGHGELFF
TGCAGTGCTAGAGAAATACAGGGTCACGGGGAGCTGTTTTTT
>TRBV29-1|few|TRBJ1-2|.
CSVDSSGAGVGYTF
TGCAGCGTTGACTCCTCGGGGGCAGGGGTCGGCTACACCTTC
>TRBV6-4|few|TRBJ2-1|TRBD1
CASSDQTGGNEQFF
TGTGCCAGCAGTGACCAGACAGGGGGCAATGAGCAGTTCTTC
>TRBV10-3|.|TRBJ2-1|.
CAISVAVRDSRRYEQFF
TGTGCCATCAGTGTGGCGGTAAGGGACTCCCGTCGGTATGAGCAGTTCTTC
>TRBV10-2|.|TRBJ1-5|.
CASSPERDQPQHF
TGCGCCAGCAGCCCCGAGAGGGATCAGCCCCAGCATTTT
>TRBV29-1|.|TRBJ1-3|.
CSAGQTIGNTIYF
TGCAGCGCCGGACAGACAATTGGAAACACCATATATTTT
>TRBV7-2|few|TRBJ1-4|.
CASSLFVGEKLFF
TGTGCCAGCAGCTTATTCGTGGGTGAAAAACTGTTTTTT
>TRBV7-2|few|TRBJ2-7|TRBD2
CASSWGVAGSYEQYF
TGTGCCAGCAGCTGGGGCGTAGCGGGCTCCTACGAGCAGTACTTC
>TRBV18|few|TRBJ2-1|TRBD2
CASSPQRGRGDEQFF
TGTGCCAGCTCACCACAGCGGGGGAGGGGTGATGAGCAGTTCTTC
>TRBV20-1|few|TRBJ2-1|TRBD2
CSARDGLANEQFF
TGCAGTGCTAGAGATGGACTAGCTAATGAGCAGTTCTTC
>TRBV11-2|.|TRBJ1-6|TRBD1
CASSSSRGQSTLHF
TGTGCCAGCAGCTCATCCCGGGGACAGAGCACCCTCCACTTT
>TRBV28|.|TRBJ2-1|.
CASRASSSYNEQFF
TGTGCCAGCAGGGCATCGAGCTCCTACAATGAGCAGTTCTTC
>TRBV15|.|TRBJ2-3|TRBD2
CATSRDLTSEANTQYF
TGTGCCACCAGCAGAGATCTAACTAGCGAGGCCAATACGCAGTATTTT
>TRBV5-1|few|TRBJ1-5|.
CASSLEPGETNQPQHF
TGCGCCAGCAGCCTGGAACCGGGAGAAACCAATCAGCCCCAGCATTTT
>TRBV7-9|few|TRBJ2-2|TRBD1
CASSETGFTGELFF
TGTGCCAGCAGCGAGACAGGGTTCACCGGGGAGCTGTTTTTT
>TRBV5-4|.|TRBJ2-7|.
CAISLAGFADEQYF
TGTGCCATCAGCTTGGCGGGGTTCGCCGACGAGCAGTACTTC
>TRBV6-5|many|TRBJ2-7|.
CASSSLLGQYF
TGTGCCAGCAGTTCGCTCCTCGGGCAGTACTTC
>TRBV20-1|few|TRBJ1-5|TRBD1
CSARHAGGQVQPQHF
TGCAGTGCTAGACATGCAGGGGGACAGGTTCAGCCCCAGCATTTT
>TRBV12-3/TRBV12-4|few|TRBJ2-3|.
CASKREADTQYF
TGTGCCAGCAAGCGAGAGGCAGATACGCAGTATTTT
>TRBV10-3|.|TRBJ1-3|.
CATGPRLISGNTIYF
TGTGCCACCGGACCCAGACTGATCTCTGGAAACACCATATATTTT
>TRBV28|few|TRBJ1-2|.
CASSLWGQEAFGYTF
TGTGCCAGCAGTTTATGGGGGCAGGAAGCCTTTGGCTACACCTTC
>TRBV7-2|many|TRBJ2-7|.
CASSTSRADEQYF
TGTGCCAGCAGTACCTCACGGGCAGATGAGCAGTACTTC
>TRBV4-1|few|TRBJ2-6|.
CASSLRDSPLSGANVLTF
TGCGCCAGCAGCCTCCGGGACTCCCCCCTCTCTGGGGCCAACGTCCTGACTTTC
>TRBV7-9|.|TRBJ2-7|.
CASSRATYEQYF
TGTGCCAGCAGCCGGGCAACCTACGAGCAGTACTTC
>TRBV20-1|.|TRBJ2-5|.
CSARDIGAAYQETQYF
TGCAGTGCTAGAGATATAGGAGCCGCGTACCAAGAGACCCAGTACTTC
>TRBV4-1|few|TRBJ2-5|TRBD2
CASSHLKGLAGAQETQYF
TGCGCCAGCAGCCACCTTAAGGGACTAGCGGGGGCCCAAGAGACCCAGTACTTC
>TRBV4-3|few|TRBJ2-7|.
CASSQAGRGRVYEQYF
TGCGCCAGCAGCCAAGCCGGGCGGGGCAGGGTCTACGAGCAGTACTTC
>TRBV5-6|few|TRBJ1-2|TRBD1
CASSYSGTGLYRAYGYTF
TGTGCCAGCAGCTACTCCGGGACAGGTCTCTATCGAGCCTATGGCTACACCTTC
>TRBV7-2|.|TRBJ2-3|.
CASSLGPGGDTQYF
TGTGCCAGCAGCTTGGGACCAGGAGGAGATACGCAGTATTTT
>TRBV5-1|many|TRBJ2-1|.
CASSLAGAVGQNEQFF
TGCGCCAGCAGCTTGGCCGGGGCAGTCGGTCAGAATGAGCAGTTCTTC
>TRBV6-4|few|TRBJ1-1|.
CASSDGGAGTEAFF
TGTGCCAGCAGTGACGGGGGCGCGGGCACTGAAGCTTTCTTT
>TRBV28|.|TRBJ2-5|.
CASSLRRAGETQYF
TGTGCCAGCAGTTTAAGGCGGGCAGGGGAGACCCAGTACTTC
>TRBV5-1|few|TRBJ2-1|.
CASSLEGRSSYNEQFF
TGCGCCAGCAGCTTGGAAGGACGCAGCTCCTACAATGAGCAGTTCTTC
>TRBV5-1|few|TRBJ1-1|.
CASSYGTARAFF
TGCGCCAGCAGCTACGGGACTGCACGAGCTTTCTTT
>TRBV29-1|.|TRBJ2-7|.
CSVEGLGGNLYEQYF
TGCAGCGTTGAGGGTCTTGGGGGGAACCTCTACGAGCAGTACTTC